The 24 T cell receptor beta chains presented below share a single source sample, sequenced in a study of shared clonotypes between healthy human individuals. TCRdb's table, derived via immunoSEQ multiplex PCR, lists solely in-frame clones and lacks some. The sample records about 800,000 clones, roughly 96% being singletons. Naive CD8 cells comprised CD45RO-negative, CCR7-positively selected cells, excluding terminally differentiated effector memory CD45RA+ cells. Sequencing was performed on naive CD8+ T cells sorted from blood. The receptor source for this set is a man aged 25-45 years in good health.

This chain connects TRBV2 to TRBJ2-7; 8 bases map to TRBD1. Germline-derived CDR1 and CDR2 are SNHLY and FYNNEI. CDR3 size: 15 residues. V was clipped by 5 bases and J by 0 bases; unmatched bases: 6. The CDR3 here is CASSSGQGDSYEQYF. CDR3 DNA: TGTGCCAGCAGTTCTGGACAGGGTGACTCCTACGAGCAGTACTTC.

This chain connects TRBV7-9 to TRBJ2-1, with 9 bases matching TRBD1. This CDR3 region has 12 residues. Germline V gives CDR1 SEHNR, CDR2 FQNEAQ (reference sequence). With V trimmed by 1 base and J by 13 bases, 2 bases remained unmatched. The CDR3 region has the DNA TGTGCCAGCAGCTTAGGGGACAGGGACCAGTTCTTC. Translating gives CASSLGDRDQFF. Full variable domain (outside the CDR3, taken from reference TRBV7-9 and TRBJ2-1): DTGVSQNPRHKITKRGQNVTFRCDPISEHNRLYWYRQTLGQGPEFLTYFQNEAQLEKSRLLSDRFSAERPKGSFSTLEIQRTEQGDSAMYLCASSLGDRDQFFGPGTRLTVL.

The chain recombines TRBV28 with TRBJ2-7; D is possibly TRBD2 (6 bases). The CDR3 is 15 amino acids. CDR1 is MDHEN and CDR2 is SYDVKM in the germline V gene. V was clipped by 3 bases and J by 2 bases, with 14 bases between them. CDR3 protein: CASSFRRGGTYEQYF. As DNA, the CDR3 is TGTGCCAGCAGTTTCAGGAGGGGAGGAACCTACGAGCAGTACTTC.

The CDR3 loop reads CASRDPFWTQYF. The CDR3 DNA follows: TGTGCCAGCAGAGACCCGTTTTGGACCCAGTACTTC. This chain connects TRBV6-5 to TRBJ2-5; D call uncertain. The CDR3 spans 12 residues. V lost 6 bases and J lost 7, with 12 bases in between. Looked up from germline, CDR1 is MNHEY and CDR2 is SVGAGI.

The J gene is TRBJ2-7, the V gene TRBV11-2, with D perhaps matching TRBD1 or TRBD2 (6 bases each). The germline V and J ends were trimmed by 5 bases and 3 bases, with 14 bases remaining between them. CDR3 length: 14 residues. CDR1 SGHAT and CDR2 FQNNGV come from the germline V gene. CDR3 amino acids: CASSPEGGFYEQYF. The CDR3 DNA sequence: TGTGCCAGCAGCCCCGAAGGGGGGTTCTACGAGCAGTACTTC.

This clone was counted once. J is TRBJ2-2 and V is TRBV29-1; TRBD1 aligns across 10 bases. The CDR3 is made up of 13 amino acids. V dropped 7 bases and J dropped 7; count of bases not matched to a gene: 6. Per the germline V gene, CDR1 is SQVTM and CDR2 is ANQGSEA. The CDR3 loop is CSAGTGAGGELFF. The DNA of the CDR3 is TGCAGCGCCGGGACAGGGGCGGGCGGGGAGCTGTTTTTT.

The CDR3 region has the DNA TGTGCCAGCAGCTTCTTCGTCACACGGACCATAAAAGCTTTCTTT. Translating gives CASSFFVTRTIKAFF. V is TRBV7-2 and J is TRBJ1-1; D is uncertain. Trimming took off 3 bases at V and 9 bases at J, with 20 bases between the two ends. This CDR3 is 15 amino acids long. Per germline, CDR1 SGHTA and CDR2 FQGNSA.

V usage is TRBV27 and J usage is TRBJ2-5, with 10 positions matching TRBD2. The V gene end was trimmed by 3 bases and the J gene end by 1 base; junction bases not matched to a gene: 8. The CDR3 has 17 residues. CDR1 is MNHEY, CDR2 SMNVEV, per germline (reference sequence). The CDR3 protein is CASSFLLAGELQETQYF. The CDR3 coding sequence is TGTGCCAGCAGTTTTCTCCTAGCGGGAGAACTCCAAGAGACCCAGTACTTC.

This chain joins TRBV28 and TRBJ2-7; D is perhaps TRBD1 (5 bases). CDR1 is MDHEN and CDR2 is SYDVKM in the germline V gene. The germline V and J ends were trimmed by 2 bases and 0 bases, with 17 bases remaining between them. The CDR3 extends over 17 amino acids. This chain's CDR3 is CASSLGSGGQLSYEQYF. For the CDR3, the DNA is TGTGCCAGCAGTTTAGGCTCGGGCGGACAACTCTCCTACGAGCAGTACTTC.

The gene calls are TRBV10-3 and TRBJ2-5; 10 bases line up with TRBD1. Per the germline V gene, CDR1 is ENHRY and CDR2 is SYGVKD. The J segment lost 5 bases and the V segment lost 6 bases, leaving 6 bases of the junction unmatched. CDR3 length equals 14 residues. This chain's CDR3 is CAIRATGGQETQYF. CDR3 DNA: TGTGCCATCAGAGCGACAGGGGGCCAGGAGACCCAGTACTTC.

CDR3 nucleotide sequence: TGTGCCAGCCGAACCCTCAGGGATGGGACCCAGTACTTC. It codes for CASRTLRDGTQYF. This chain links TRBV6-5 with TRBJ2-5; the D gene is possibly TRBD1 (5 bases). Trimming took off 8 bases at V and 7 bases at J, with 17 bases between the two ends. CDR1 and CDR2 (germline): MNHEY, SVGAGI. The CDR3 loop spans 13 amino acids.

V usage is TRBV10-3 and J usage is TRBJ1-2; D uncertain. The V end lost 6 bases, the J end lost 6 bases, and 8 bases lay between the germline ends. CDR3 length: 11 amino acids. Germline V lookup: CDR1 ENHRY, CDR2 SYGVKD. The CDR3 nucleotides read TGTGCCATCAGGGCGACCCATGGCTACACCTTC. Its protein product is CAIRATHGYTF.

V gene TRBV28 combines with J gene TRBJ2-1; TRBD1 aligns across 9 bases. This CDR3 spans 14 amino acids. Trimming at V came to 5 bases and at J to 2 bases, leaving 1 base not matched to a gene. CDR1 is MDHEN, CDR2 SYDVKM, per germline. CDR3 nucleotides: TGTGCCAGCAGTGGGACAGGGACCTACAATGAGCAGTTCTTC. Protein product: CASSGTGTYNEQFF.

The chain couples TRBV6-1 to TRBJ2-7; 8 bases map to TRBD1. Germline V gene sequence: CDR1 MNHNS, CDR2 SASEGT. V gave up 2 bases and J gave up 9 bases; unmatched junction bases: 12. There are 15 residues in the CDR3. The DNA for the CDR3 is TGTGCCAGCAGTGAAACAGGGACAGGTTACTCCTTGCAGTACTTC. It yields the protein CASSETGTGYSLQYF.

The chain joins TRBV10-3 to TRBJ1-2, with a tentative D call TRBD1 (5 bases). V lost 8 bases, J lost 6 bases, and 19 bases lay in between. In germline, CDR1 is ENHRY, CDR2 SYGVKD. The CDR3 has 14 residues. CDR3 nucleotide sequence: TGTGCCATCGACGACCCCGGCAGGGTGGATGGCTACACCTTC. Its translation is CAIDDPGRVDGYTF.

This clone appeared once. The gene calls are TRBV5-5 and TRBJ2-4, with D possibly being TRBD1 (5 bases). The CDR3 extends over 16 amino acids. CDR1 and CDR2 (germline): SGHKS, YYEKEE (reference sequence). V lost 4 bases and J 0 bases, leaving 14 bases between the germline ends. CDR3 sequence: CASSPRQHAAKNIQYF. CDR3 coding DNA: TGTGCCAGCAGCCCGAGACAGCACGCAGCCAAAAACATTCAGTACTTC.

V is TRBV5-1 and J is TRBJ2-1; 9 bases align to TRBD1. V gave up 2 bases and J gave up 6 bases; unmatched junction bases: 6. CDR1 is SGHRS, CDR2 YFSETQ, per germline. The CDR3 has 15 amino acids. The CDR3 here is CASSLNRGLGNEQFF. DNA of the CDR3: TGCGCCAGCAGCTTAAACAGGGGGCTGGGCAATGAGCAGTTCTTC.

The chain is built from TRBV7-9 and TRBJ2-7; 10 nucleotides align to TRBD2. CDR1 and CDR2 from the germline V gene are SEHNR and FQNEAQ (reference sequence). The CDR3 contains 16 residues. V dropped 5 bases and J dropped 5; count of bases not matched to a gene: 12. CDR3 sequence: CASSPRTPSGSNEQYF. The CDR3 DNA is TGTGCCAGCAGCCCCCGGACCCCTAGCGGGAGCAACGAGCAGTACTTC.

This chain connects TRBV2 to TRBJ2-1, with 9 bases lining up with TRBD2. The V segment lost 9 bases and the J segment 7 bases; nucleotides outside the gene matches: 13. The CDR3 has 15 residues. Germline CDR1 reads SNHLY; CDR2 reads FYNNEI. DNA of the CDR3: TGTGCCAGTCACCCCTTCTCTAGCGGGATAAATGAGCAGTTCTTC. It translates to CASHPFSSGINEQFF.

The chain recombines TRBV4-3 with TRBJ1-1; D remains ambiguous. V gave up 1 base and J gave up 1 base, with 10 bases separating them. The CDR3 runs 15 residues. Germline CDR1 LGHNA, CDR2 YSLEER. The DNA of the CDR3 is TGCGCCAGCAGCCAAGGGCCGGGATGGAACACTGAAGCTTTCTTT. The encoded protein is CASSQGPGWNTEAFF.

The gene calls are TRBV5-6 and TRBJ1-4; 9 positions match TRBD1. Germline CDR1 and CDR2: SGHDT and YYEEEE. Trimming at V came to 2 bases and at J to 8 bases, leaving 4 bases not matched to a gene. The CDR3 is 14 amino acids. The CDR3 here is CASSLGTGNEKLFF. CDR3 coding DNA: TGTGCCAGCAGCTTAGGGACAGGGAACGAAAAACTGTTTTTT.

The chain combines TRBV7-3 with TRBJ2-1; D uncertain. Germline CDR1 is SGHTA and CDR2 is FQGTGA. The CDR3 is 15 amino acids. V lost 5 bases, J lost 0 bases, and 11 bases lay in between. The CDR3 here is CASSQDPSSYNEQFF. The CDR3 DNA reads as TGTGCCAGCAGCCAAGACCCGAGCTCCTACAATGAGCAGTTCTTC.

The gene calls are TRBV18 and TRBJ2-1, with TRBD2 as a possible D gene (5 bases). Germline CDR1 reads KGHSH; CDR2 reads LQKENI. CDR3 length: 15 residues. V was shortened by 5 bases and J by 1 base, with 12 bases between the two germline ends. The CDR3 bases are TGTGCCAGCTCAGGTGGGAGACCATCCTACAATGAGCAGTTCTTC. Translation gives CASSGGRPSYNEQFF.

This clone showed up just once. This sequence joins TRBV19 and TRBJ2-7; D is ambiguous. V lost 3 bases and J lost 3, with 9 bases in between. There are 13 residues in the CDR3. Germline loops: CDR1 LNHDA, CDR2 SQIVND (reference sequence). This CDR3 reads CASSINSNYEQYF. CDR3 nucleotides: TGTGCCAGTAGTATTAACTCCAACTACGAGCAGTACTTC.